This entry describes one T cell receptor beta chain. During its preparation, the TCRbeta library received unique molecular identifiers. One entry per CDR3 protein results from TCRdb running MiXCR on the PCR reads. The sample includes hundreds of thousands of distinct CDR3 sequences, roughly 15% seen only once; the top ten take 1.1%. This record belongs to a study of T-cell reconstitution after alpha-beta-depleted transplantation in children. The V and J ends lost 2 bases and 1 base respectively, with 17 bases between them. Germline V gene lookup returns CDR1 DFQATT and CDR2 SNEGSKA (reference sequence). The length of the CDR3 is 16 residues.

The starting material was PBMCs from the stem cell graft donor, obtained from the stem cell graft. The sequence was obtained from a human donor who donated a stem cell graft to a child with acute myeloid leukemia. The chain is built from TRBV20-1 and TRBJ1-1; D remains ambiguous. The CDR3 is CSARSFWVGENTEAFF. The DNA for the CDR3 is TGCAGTGCTAGATCGTTCTGGGTCGGGGAGAACACTGAAGCTTTCTTT.